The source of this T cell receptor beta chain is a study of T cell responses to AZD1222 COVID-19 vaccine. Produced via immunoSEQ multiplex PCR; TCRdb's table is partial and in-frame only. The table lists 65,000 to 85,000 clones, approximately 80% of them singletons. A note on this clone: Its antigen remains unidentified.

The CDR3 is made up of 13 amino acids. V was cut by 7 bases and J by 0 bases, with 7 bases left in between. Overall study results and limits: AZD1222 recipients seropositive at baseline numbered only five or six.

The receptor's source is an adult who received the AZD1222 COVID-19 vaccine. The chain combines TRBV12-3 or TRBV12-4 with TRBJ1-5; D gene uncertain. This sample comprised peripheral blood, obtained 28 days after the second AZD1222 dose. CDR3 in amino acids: CASNQNSNQPQHF. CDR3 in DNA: TGTGCCAGCAACCAAAATAGCAATCAGCCCCAGCATTTT.